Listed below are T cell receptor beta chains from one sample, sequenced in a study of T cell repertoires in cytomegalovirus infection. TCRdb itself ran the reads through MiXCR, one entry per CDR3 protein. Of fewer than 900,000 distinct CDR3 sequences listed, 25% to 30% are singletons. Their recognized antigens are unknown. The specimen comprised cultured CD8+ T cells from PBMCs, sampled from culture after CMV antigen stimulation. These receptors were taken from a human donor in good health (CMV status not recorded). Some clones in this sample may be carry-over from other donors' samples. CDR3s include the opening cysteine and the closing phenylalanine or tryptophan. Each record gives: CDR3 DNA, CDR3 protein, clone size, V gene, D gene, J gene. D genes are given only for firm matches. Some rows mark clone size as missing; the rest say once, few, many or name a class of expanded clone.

CDR3nt: TGCAGCGTTGAATCCACCAACGCCATCTATGGCTACACCTTC; CDR3aa: CSVESTNAIYGYTF; abundance: NA; v_gene: TRBV29-1; d_gene: NA; j_gene: TRBJ1-2
CDR3nt: TGTGCCAGCAGCGCAGGAACTTGGGGGTCCAATCTACAGTTCTTC; CDR3aa: CASSAGTWGSNLQFF; abundance: few; v_gene: TRBV27; d_gene: NA; j_gene: TRBJ2-1
CDR3nt: TGTGCCAGCAGCTTAGAGGGGGACTTGGCCTACAATGAGCAGTTCTTC; CDR3aa: CASSLEGDLAYNEQFF; abundance: NA; v_gene: TRBV11-2; d_gene: NA; j_gene: TRBJ2-1
CDR3nt: TGTGCCAGCAGCACGGACAGGGGGAACACCATATATTTT; CDR3aa: CASSTDRGNTIYF; abundance: NA; v_gene: TRBV7-6; d_gene: TRBD1; j_gene: TRBJ1-3
CDR3nt: TGTGCCGTGACCGGTGTCGCTGGGGCAGATACGCAGTATTTT; CDR3aa: CAVTGVAGADTQYF; abundance: few; v_gene: TRBV10-3; d_gene: NA; j_gene: TRBJ2-3
CDR3nt: TGTGCCAGCAGCTTAGGGATCGTCCCCTACAATGAGCAGTTCTTC; CDR3aa: CASSLGIVPYNEQFF; abundance: NA; v_gene: TRBV13; d_gene: NA; j_gene: TRBJ2-1
CDR3nt: TGTGCCAGCAGCCCCCTGACAAGCCCAACTAATGAAAAACTGTTTTTT; CDR3aa: CASSPLTSPTNEKLFF; abundance: NA; v_gene: TRBV7-9; d_gene: NA; j_gene: TRBJ1-4
CDR3nt: TGTGCCAGCAGGGTACAGGGGGCGTCCTACAATGAGCAGTTCTTC; CDR3aa: CASRVQGASYNEQFF; abundance: many; v_gene: TRBV12-3/TRBV12-4; d_gene: TRBD1; j_gene: TRBJ2-1
CDR3nt: TGTGCCAGTAGTCCCGGGACAACCGTACCTAGGTGGCAGTTCTTC; CDR3aa: CASSPGTTVPRWQFF; abundance: NA; v_gene: TRBV19; d_gene: NA; j_gene: TRBJ2-1
CDR3nt: TGTGCCAGCAGCTTAGGAAAGGCACTCGAGCAGTACTTC; CDR3aa: CASSLGKALEQYF; abundance: many; v_gene: TRBV7-6; d_gene: NA; j_gene: TRBJ2-7
CDR3nt: TGCAGCGTTGGAATAATAGGCACTGAAGCTTTCTTT; CDR3aa: CSVGIIGTEAFF; abundance: few; v_gene: TRBV29-1; d_gene: NA; j_gene: TRBJ1-1
CDR3nt: TGTGCCAGCAGCTTAGGGGGCGGGCACGGGCCAGAAGCCGACCCAACTAATGAAAAACTGTTTTTT; CDR3aa: CASSLGGGHGPEADPTNEKLFF; abundance: NA; v_gene: TRBV7-9; d_gene: NA; j_gene: TRBJ1-4
CDR3nt: TGTGCCAGCAGTCAGGGAGTCTACACCTTC; CDR3aa: CASSQGVYTF; abundance: NA; v_gene: TRBV28; d_gene: NA; j_gene: TRBJ1-2
CDR3nt: TGTGCCAGCAGGCCCATGGGGGTCGGGTCGGTGAACACTGAAGCTTTCTTT; CDR3aa: CASRPMGVGSVNTEAFF; abundance: NA; v_gene: TRBV4-2; d_gene: NA; j_gene: TRBJ1-1
CDR3nt: TGTGCCAGCAGTTCGGGTGAGGCGGGGGTCACAGATACGCAGTATTTT; CDR3aa: CASSSGEAGVTDTQYF; abundance: NA; v_gene: TRBV27; d_gene: TRBD2; j_gene: TRBJ2-3
CDR3nt: TGTGCCAGCAGCCCCAGACAGTCGGCTAATGAAAAACTGTTTTTT; CDR3aa: CASSPRQSANEKLFF; abundance: many; v_gene: TRBV7-6; d_gene: NA; j_gene: TRBJ1-4
CDR3nt: TGTGCCAGCAGCCTCAGTTTGAACGTGAGGATGAATGAGCAGTTCTTC; CDR3aa: CASSLSLNVRMNEQFF; abundance: few; v_gene: TRBV6-5; d_gene: NA; j_gene: TRBJ2-1
CDR3nt: TGTGCCAGCAGAGCGCTAGCGGGGGGGGTACAAGAGACCCAGTACTTC; CDR3aa: CASRALAGGVQETQYF; abundance: few; v_gene: TRBV27; d_gene: TRBD2; j_gene: TRBJ2-5
CDR3nt: TGTGCCAGCAGCCCCTTCCAAGGGGACTATGGCTACACCTTC; CDR3aa: CASSPFQGDYGYTF; abundance: many; v_gene: TRBV7-2; d_gene: NA; j_gene: TRBJ1-2
CDR3nt: TGTGCCACCAGCAGAGATGGACAGGTGAGAGATACGCAGTATTTT; CDR3aa: CATSRDGQVRDTQYF; abundance: NA; v_gene: TRBV15; d_gene: TRBD1; j_gene: TRBJ2-3
CDR3nt: TGTGCCAGCAGCAACTTGGGGCAGAACACCGGGGAGCTGTTTTTT; CDR3aa: CASSNLGQNTGELFF; abundance: many; v_gene: TRBV7-2; d_gene: NA; j_gene: TRBJ2-2
CDR3nt: TGTGCCAGCAGCTTCCAGACCACCCGGGCCTACGAGCAGTACTTC; CDR3aa: CASSFQTTRAYEQYF; abundance: few; v_gene: TRBV7-9; d_gene: NA; j_gene: TRBJ2-7
CDR3nt: TGCGCCAGCAGCCACGGGACAGGGTCTCAGCCCCAGCATTTT; CDR3aa: CASSHGTGSQPQHF; abundance: NA; v_gene: TRBV4-1; d_gene: TRBD1; j_gene: TRBJ1-5
CDR3nt: TGCGCCAGCAGCTGGACAGGCCTTAATGAAAAACTGTTTTTT; CDR3aa: CASSWTGLNEKLFF; abundance: NA; v_gene: TRBV5-1; d_gene: TRBD1; j_gene: TRBJ1-4
CDR3nt: TGTGCCAGCAGCCGGGACAGCACATCAAACTATGGCTACACCTTC; CDR3aa: CASSRDSTSNYGYTF; abundance: many; v_gene: TRBV7-9; d_gene: TRBD1; j_gene: TRBJ1-2
CDR3nt: TGTGCCAGCAGTGGATTCCATGCAGTTCTCTCCTACAATGAGCAGTTCTTC; CDR3aa: CASSGFHAVLSYNEQFF; abundance: NA; v_gene: TRBV6-1; d_gene: NA; j_gene: TRBJ2-1
CDR3nt: TGTGCCAGCAGTTTCGGGATTGGCAATCAGCCCCAGCATTTT; CDR3aa: CASSFGIGNQPQHF; abundance: NA; v_gene: TRBV27; d_gene: NA; j_gene: TRBJ1-5
CDR3nt: TGTGCCAGCAGTTTTCTGGCAGTCGGGGATACGCAGTATTTT; CDR3aa: CASSFLAVGDTQYF; abundance: NA; v_gene: TRBV28; d_gene: NA; j_gene: TRBJ2-3
CDR3nt: TGTGCCAGTAGTATATCCAGGGGGCGCGGCACCGGGGAGCTGTTTTTT; CDR3aa: CASSISRGRGTGELFF; abundance: NA; v_gene: TRBV19; d_gene: TRBD1; j_gene: TRBJ2-2
CDR3nt: TGTGCCAGCAGCTTAGAGGTACTAGCGGACAATGAGCAGTTCTTC; CDR3aa: CASSLEVLADNEQFF; abundance: many; v_gene: TRBV7-8; d_gene: TRBD2; j_gene: TRBJ2-1
CDR3nt: TGTGCCACTACGGACGGACTAAAGGACGAGCAGTACTTC; CDR3aa: CATTDGLKDEQYF; abundance: NA; v_gene: TRBV2; d_gene: NA; j_gene: TRBJ2-7
CDR3nt: TGTGCCAGCAGGGGCAGGGGGACCGTCGGAGCGGGCGGGGAGCTGTTTTTT; CDR3aa: CASRGRGTVGAGGELFF; abundance: few; v_gene: TRBV7-8; d_gene: NA; j_gene: TRBJ2-2
CDR3nt: TGCGCCAGCAGCCAGGATCGGACAGAAGAGACCCAGTACTTC; CDR3aa: CASSQDRTEETQYF; abundance: few; v_gene: TRBV4-3; d_gene: NA; j_gene: TRBJ2-5
CDR3nt: TGTGCCAGCAGTTTATTCCAAGGGCAGGGGCCCTACAATGAGCAGTTCTTC; CDR3aa: CASSLFQGQGPYNEQFF; abundance: few; v_gene: TRBV27; d_gene: NA; j_gene: TRBJ2-1
CDR3nt: TGCGCCAGCAGCCAAGACGCCGGGACCATGAGCCCTGAAGCTTTCTTT; CDR3aa: CASSQDAGTMSPEAFF; abundance: few; v_gene: TRBV4-1; d_gene: NA; j_gene: TRBJ1-1
CDR3nt: TGTGCCAGCAGTGATTGGGGGGCTTGGGACAGTTCGATCCTTGATGGCTACACCTTC; CDR3aa: CASSDWGAWDSSILDGYTF; abundance: NA; v_gene: TRBV27; d_gene: TRBD1; j_gene: TRBJ1-2
CDR3nt: TGCGCCAGCAGCCGAGGGGGGGACACTGAAGCTTTCTTT; CDR3aa: CASSRGGDTEAFF; abundance: few; v_gene: TRBV4-1; d_gene: NA; j_gene: TRBJ1-1
CDR3nt: TGTGCCAGCAGGCCAGGATGGAGTACTGAAGCTTTCTTT; CDR3aa: CASRPGWSTEAFF; abundance: few; v_gene: TRBV7-2; d_gene: NA; j_gene: TRBJ1-1
CDR3nt: TGTGCCAGCAGTTTGGGACAGGGATGGGCTGAAGCTTTCTTT; CDR3aa: CASSLGQGWAEAFF; abundance: few; v_gene: TRBV12-3/TRBV12-4; d_gene: TRBD1; j_gene: TRBJ1-1
CDR3nt: TGTGCCACCAGTGATTTGTCAGATTCCCAAGAGACCCAGTACTTC; CDR3aa: CATSDLSDSQETQYF; abundance: NA; v_gene: TRBV24-1; d_gene: NA; j_gene: TRBJ2-5
CDR3nt: TGTGCCAGCAGCCCGACAATAAACTCCTACAATGAGCAGTTCTTC; CDR3aa: CASSPTINSYNEQFF; abundance: few; v_gene: TRBV7-9; d_gene: NA; j_gene: TRBJ2-1
CDR3nt: TGTGCCAGCAGCTCCGAACTACAGAACTTAAACTATGGCTACACCTTC; CDR3aa: CASSSELQNLNYGYTF; abundance: few; v_gene: TRBV11-2; d_gene: NA; j_gene: TRBJ1-2
CDR3nt: TGTGCCAGCAGTGAAGCGCTTCTGGACGGTTTAAGCTACACCTTC; CDR3aa: CASSEALLDGLSYTF; abundance: NA; v_gene: TRBV6-1; d_gene: NA; j_gene: TRBJ1-2
CDR3nt: TGTGCCAGCAGCTACAGGGTTCTAGCGGGGGCGTACAATGAGCAGTTCTTC; CDR3aa: CASSYRVLAGAYNEQFF; abundance: few; v_gene: TRBV7-2; d_gene: TRBD2; j_gene: TRBJ2-1
CDR3nt: TGTGCCAGCAGCTCCGGACAGGAGCACACAGATACGCAGTATTTT; CDR3aa: CASSSGQEHTDTQYF; abundance: few; v_gene: TRBV11-3; d_gene: TRBD1; j_gene: TRBJ2-3
CDR3nt: TGTGCCAGCAGCCCCGGACCATATAGCAATCAGCCCCAGCGTTTT; CDR3aa: CASSPGPYSNQPQRF; abundance: NA; v_gene: TRBV7-2; d_gene: NA; j_gene: TRBJ1-5
CDR3nt: TGTGCTAGCAGCTTGGGAAGGGGGCCCGGGAAGCTGTTTTTT; CDR3aa: CASSLGRGPGKLFF; abundance: once; v_gene: TRBV7-6; d_gene: TRBD1; j_gene: TRBJ2-2
CDR3nt: TGTGCCAGCAGCTCTTCCTTCTTGGGACAGGGATTGAACACTGAAGCTTTCTTT; CDR3aa: CASSSSFLGQGLNTEAFF; abundance: NA; v_gene: TRBV5-5; d_gene: TRBD1; j_gene: TRBJ1-1
CDR3nt: TGTGCCAGCAGTCAGTTCGACAGGGAAAGCTACACCTTC; CDR3aa: CASSQFDRESYTF; abundance: NA; v_gene: TRBV7-9; d_gene: TRBD1; j_gene: TRBJ1-2
CDR3nt: TGTGCCAGCAGTTACGGGACTCCCCATACGCAGTATTTT; CDR3aa: CASSYGTPHTQYF; abundance: NA; v_gene: TRBV6-2/TRBV6-3; d_gene: NA; j_gene: TRBJ2-3
CDR3nt: TGTGCCAGCAGCTTAGTACAGGGAAACTATGAAGCTTTCTTT; CDR3aa: CASSLVQGNYEAFF; abundance: many; v_gene: TRBV7-8; d_gene: NA; j_gene: TRBJ1-1